This TCR beta chain originates from a study of shared clonotypes between healthy human individuals. Per germline, CDR1 MNHEY and CDR2 SVGAGI. CDR3 length: 15 residues. Trimming took off 6 bases at V and 0 bases at J, with 9 bases between the two ends. This clone was detected once. What it binds is not known. Distinct nucleotide sequences in the sample also encode this CDR3. Overall study results and limits: It was observed that roughly 5% of naive CD4 clonotypes were shared across a handful of donors.

The donors, healthy adults who were HIV-negative, had experienced no recent acute infections or vaccinations. Assay: immunoSEQ multiplex PCR; the TCRdb copy retains only in-frame clones and omits some. The data hold 2.3 million or so clones, with just over 90% observed a single time. The V and J genes are TRBV6-5 and TRBJ2-6; tentative D call: TRBD1 (5 bases). This receptor was obtained from a young man in good health. Some clones in this sample may be carry-over from other donors' samples. Sequencing was performed on naive CD4+ T cells from PBMCs. Specified subset: CD45RA+ positively selected. CDR3 sequence reads: CASSRTGSGANVLTF. The DNA of the CDR3 is TGTGCCAGCAGCCGAACAGGCTCTGGGGCCAACGTCCTGACTTTC.